This T cell receptor (beta chain) came from a study of tumor-infiltrating lymphocytes in glioblastoma multiforme. TCR beta libraries were built from RNA through three nested multiplex PCR rounds using modified ARM-PCR. TCRdb reprocessed the multiplex PCR reads with MiXCR, giving one entry per CDR3 protein. The sample contains 15,000 to 20,000 distinct CDR3 sequences, roughly 64% of which appear only once. CDR1 MNHEY and CDR2 SVGEGT come from the germline V gene. The CDR3 runs to 15 residues. Trimming cost V 7 bases and J 5 bases, with 17 bases left between them. This clonotype was detected once. The TCR originated in a male donor with glioblastoma. The rearrangement uses TRBV6-2 or TRBV6-3 and TRBJ2-2; D might be TRBD2 (6 bases). The sequencing sample was made of peripheral blood. CDR3 sequence: CASKAGTQTTGELFF. CDR3 in DNA: TGTGCCAGCAAAGCCGGGACTCAAACTACCGGGGAGCTGTTTTTT.